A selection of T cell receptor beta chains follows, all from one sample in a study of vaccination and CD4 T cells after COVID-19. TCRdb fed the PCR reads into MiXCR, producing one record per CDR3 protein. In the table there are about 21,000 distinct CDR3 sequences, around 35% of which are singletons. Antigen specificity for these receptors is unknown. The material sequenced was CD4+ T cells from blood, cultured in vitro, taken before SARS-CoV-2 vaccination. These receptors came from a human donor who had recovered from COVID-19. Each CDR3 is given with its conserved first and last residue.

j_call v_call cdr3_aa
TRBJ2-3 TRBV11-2 CASSSAGDTQYF
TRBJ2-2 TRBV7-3 CASSLGLAGGSGELFF
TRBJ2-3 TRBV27 CASSSRWIGPTDTQYF
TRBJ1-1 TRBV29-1 CSAGGTQATEAFF
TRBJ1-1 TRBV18 CASSREGNTEAFF
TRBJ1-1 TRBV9 CASSPTAKSENTEAFF
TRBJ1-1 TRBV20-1 CSAETGDTEAFF
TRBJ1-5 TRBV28 CASAWGLNQPQHF
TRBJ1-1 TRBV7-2 CASSLQLKGEAFF
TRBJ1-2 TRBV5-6 CASSLRTALGGYTF
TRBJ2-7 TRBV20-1 CSAPGTRHEQYF
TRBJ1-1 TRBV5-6 CASSPSVWNTEAFF
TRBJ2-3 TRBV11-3 CASSLFSTDTQYF
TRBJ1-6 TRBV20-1 CSAPDFGFNSPLHF
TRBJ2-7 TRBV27 CASSPKWGNHEQYF
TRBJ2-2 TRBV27 CASSWGWQNTGELFF
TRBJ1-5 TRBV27 CASSLISGSNQPQHF
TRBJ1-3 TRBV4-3 CASSQDRRNTIYF
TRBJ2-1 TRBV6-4 CASRGTSGGDSGSCNEQFF
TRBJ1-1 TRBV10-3 CAISVQGGYTEAFF
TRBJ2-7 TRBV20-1 CSASRGLMGYEQYF
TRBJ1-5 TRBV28 CASSSSGLPHQPQHF